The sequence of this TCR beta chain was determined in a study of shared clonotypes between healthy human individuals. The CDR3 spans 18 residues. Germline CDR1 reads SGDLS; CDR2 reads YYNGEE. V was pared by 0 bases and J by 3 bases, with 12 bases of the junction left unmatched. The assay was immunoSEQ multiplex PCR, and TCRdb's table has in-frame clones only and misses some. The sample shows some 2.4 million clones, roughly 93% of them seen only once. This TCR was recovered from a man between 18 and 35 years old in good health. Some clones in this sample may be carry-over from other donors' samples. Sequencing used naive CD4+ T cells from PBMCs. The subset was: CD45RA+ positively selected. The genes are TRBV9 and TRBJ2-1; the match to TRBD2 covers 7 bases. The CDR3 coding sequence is TGTGCCAGCAGCGTAGGGATATCCCGGGACTACTTCTACAATGAGCAGTTCTTC. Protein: CASSVGISRDYFYNEQFF. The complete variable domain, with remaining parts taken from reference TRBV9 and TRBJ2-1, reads DSGVTQTPKHLITATGQRVTLRCSPRSGDLSVYWYQQSLDQGLQFLIQYYNGEERAKGNILERFSAQQFPDLHSELNLSSLELGDSALYFCASSVGISRDYFYNEQFFGPGTRLTVL.